This T cell receptor beta chain was sequenced during a study of OX40 agonist ivuxolimab in advanced cancers. Across the study: Patients with prior anti-PD-1, anti-PD-L1 or anti-CTLA-4 therapy were eligible; roughly 41% had some. Study findings and constraints: At 0.1 to 3.0 mg/kg and by week 6, clonal expansion occurred in CD4+ and CD8+ blood T cells.

Autoimmune disease history or systemic immunosuppression meant exclusion. CDR3 length: 15 residues. The V gene's germline CDR1 is SGHTA and CDR2 FQGTGA. V shed 5 bases, J shed 5 bases, and the junction held 12 bases outside the gene matches. This clone was observed a single time. Its target is unknown. Libraries were prepared by immunoSEQ multiplex PCR; TCRdb keeps only in-frame clonotypes and omits some of them. Of tens of thousands of clones listed, 90% to 95% are singletons. The sequencing used CD4+ or CD8+ T cells sorted from blood, collected in a trial of the OX40 agonist ivuxolimab. The J gene is TRBJ2-7, the V gene TRBV7-3; 7 bases agree with TRBD1. The receptor was derived from an adult with an advanced solid tumor such as melanoma, head and neck, liver or kidney cancer. The CDR3 region has the DNA TGTGCCAGCAGCATCCTGGCACAGGGGATCAACGAGCAGTACTTC. As protein: CASSILAQGINEQYF.